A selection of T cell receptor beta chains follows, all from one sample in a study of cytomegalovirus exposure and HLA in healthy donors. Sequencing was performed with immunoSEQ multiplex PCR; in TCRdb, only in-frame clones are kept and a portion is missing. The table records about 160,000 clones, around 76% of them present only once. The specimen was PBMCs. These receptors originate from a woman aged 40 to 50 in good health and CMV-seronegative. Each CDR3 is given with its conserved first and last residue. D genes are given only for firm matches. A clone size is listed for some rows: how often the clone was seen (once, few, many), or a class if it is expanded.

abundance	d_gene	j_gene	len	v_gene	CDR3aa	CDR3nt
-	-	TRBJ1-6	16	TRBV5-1	CASSLGNRAPNSPLHF	TGCGCCAGCAGCTTGGGGAACAGGGCCCCGAATTCACCCCTCCACTTT
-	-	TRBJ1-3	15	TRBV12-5	CASGLVLGRGNTIYF	TGTGCTAGTGGTTTGGTACTCGGCAGGGGAAACACCATATATTTT
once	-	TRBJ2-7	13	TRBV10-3	CAISVQGFYEQYF	TGTGCCATCAGTGTACAGGGTTTCTACGAGCAGTACTTC
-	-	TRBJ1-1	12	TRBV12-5	CASGPTGRGAFF	TGTGCTAGTGGTCCCACGGGGAGGGGAGCTTTCTTT
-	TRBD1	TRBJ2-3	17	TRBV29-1	CSVARATTDRGTDTQYF	TGCAGCGTTGCTAGGGCAACCACAGACAGGGGCACAGATACGCAGTATTTT
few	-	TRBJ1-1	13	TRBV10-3	CAISYSGDTEAFF	TGTGCCATCAGTTATTCAGGTGACACTGAAGCTTTCTTT
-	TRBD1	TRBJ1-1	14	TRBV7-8	CASSLGTGNTEAFF	TGTGCCAGCAGCTTAGGGACAGGGAACACTGAAGCTTTCTTT
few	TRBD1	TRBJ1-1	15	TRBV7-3	CASSPSGTVNTEAFF	TGTGCCAGCAGCCCTTCAGGGACAGTCAACACTGAAGCTTTCTTT
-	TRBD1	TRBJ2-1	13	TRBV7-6	CASSAYRGNEQFF	TGTGCCAGCAGCGCGTACAGGGGAAATGAGCAGTTCTTC
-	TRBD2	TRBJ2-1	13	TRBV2	CASSGGGRDEQFF	TGTGCCAGCAGTGGCGGCGGGAGGGATGAGCAGTTCTTC